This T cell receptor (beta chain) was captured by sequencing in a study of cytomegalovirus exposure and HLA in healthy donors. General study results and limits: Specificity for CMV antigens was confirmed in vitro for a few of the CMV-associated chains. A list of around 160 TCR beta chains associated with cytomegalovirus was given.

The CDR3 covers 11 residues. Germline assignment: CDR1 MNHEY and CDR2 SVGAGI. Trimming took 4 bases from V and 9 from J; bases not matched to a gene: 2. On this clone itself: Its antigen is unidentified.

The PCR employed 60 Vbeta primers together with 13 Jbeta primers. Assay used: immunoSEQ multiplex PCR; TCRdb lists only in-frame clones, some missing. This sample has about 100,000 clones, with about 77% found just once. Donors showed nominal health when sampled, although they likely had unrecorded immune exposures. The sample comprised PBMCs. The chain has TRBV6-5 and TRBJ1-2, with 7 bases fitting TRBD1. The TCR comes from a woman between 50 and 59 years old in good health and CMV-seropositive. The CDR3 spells CASSSGQSYTF. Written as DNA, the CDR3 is TGTGCCAGCAGTTCGGGACAGAGCTACACCTTC.